This T cell receptor beta chain was profiled in a study of OX40 agonist ivuxolimab in advanced cancers. Study-wide background: Intravenous ivuxolimab at 0.01 to 10 mg/kg was given to patients every 2 weeks. Partial responses were recorded for three patients, including one with hepatocellular carcinoma and two with cutaneous melanoma.

V dropped 0 bases and J dropped 1 base, with 7 bases sitting between them. The CDR3 runs 15 residues. Germline-derived CDR1 and CDR2 are LGHNA and YSLEER. Sequencing used immunoSEQ multiplex PCR; TCRdb keeps in-frame clones, though not all of them. Here the sample spans around 18,000 clones, 83% being singletons. The chain links TRBV4-3 to TRBJ2-1; D may be TRBD2 (5 bases). Material: CD4+ or CD8+ T cells sorted from blood, obtained in a trial of the OX40 agonist ivuxolimab. The TCR was taken from an adult with an advanced solid tumor such as melanoma, head and neck, liver or kidney cancer. As DNA, the CDR3 is TGCGCCAGCAGCCAAGAAGGACTGTCCTACAATGAGCAGTTCTTC. Translated, it gives CASSQEGLSYNEQFF.